A selection of T cell receptor beta chains follows, all from one sample in a study of blood T cell repertoires in COVID-19. This table comes from immunoSEQ multiplex PCR, and its TCRdb copy is limited to in-frame clones, with some not included. The table has about 74,000 clones, roughly 76% seen once; the top ten hold 15% to 20%. The sample comprised peripheral blood. Receptor source: a man between 65 and 79 years old with active or convalescent COVID-19. Both conserved end residues are part of each CDR3. D genes are given only for firm matches. The size entry is marked missing in some rows and otherwise reads once, few, many or a size class.

CASSSLQGGAQTGELFF	TGTGCCAGCAGTTCCCTTCAGGGGGGTGCGCAAACAGGGGAGCTGTTTTTT	TRBJ2-2	TRBV5-4	-	few	17
CASSYWQGGDTQYF	TGTGCCAGCAGTTACTGGCAGGGTGGCGATACGCAGTATTTT	TRBJ2-3	TRBV6-5	-	-	14
CASSVGTSGGRETQYF	TGCGCCAGCAGCGTCGGGACTAGCGGGGGGAGGGAGACCCAGTACTTC	TRBJ2-5	TRBV5-1	TRBD2	-	16
CATSATGGGQPQHF	TGTGCCACCAGTGCCACAGGGGGAGGTCAGCCCCAGCATTTT	TRBJ1-5	TRBV24-1	TRBD1	-	14
CASTADSSEQYF	TGTGCCAGCACCGCTGACAGTTCCGAGCAGTACTTC	TRBJ2-7	TRBV6-5	-	many	12
CASKSSGERNEQFF	TGTGCCAGCAAGTCCAGCGGGGAGAGGAATGAGCAGTTCTTC	TRBJ2-1	TRBV2	TRBD2	-	14
CAWTRGYTEAFF	TGTGCCTGGACTAGAGGGTACACTGAAGCTTTCTTT	TRBJ1-1	TRBV30	-	-	12
CASRPGSSLGNEQFF	TGTGCCAGTAGGCCGGGATCCTCCCTCGGCAATGAGCAGTTCTTC	TRBJ2-1	TRBV19	-	few	15
CASSLALAVSSGEQFF	TGTGCCAGCAGCTTAGCTCTAGCGGTATCGTCCGGGGAGCAGTTCTTC	TRBJ2-1	TRBV7-9	TRBD2	-	16
CASSQEGLTGNEQFF	TGTGCCAGCAGCCAAGAGGGACTCACTGGCAATGAGCAGTTCTTC	TRBJ2-1	TRBV3-1/TRBV3-2	-	-	15
CASSLWGGKETQYF	TGTGCCAGCAGCTTATGGGGGGGCAAAGAGACCCAGTACTTC	TRBJ2-5	TRBV7-2	-	-	14
CASSQNNQLAQHF	TGTGCCAGCAGCCAAAACAACCAATTGGCCCAGCATTTT	TRBJ1-5	TRBV3-1/TRBV3-2	-	-	13
CASSSRDETQYF	TGTGCCAGCAGCTCCCGGGATGAGACCCAGTACTTC	TRBJ2-5	TRBV7-6	-	-	12
CASSETERNQPQHF	TGTGCCAGCAGTGAGACAGAGCGCAATCAGCCCCAGCATTTT	TRBJ1-5	TRBV6-1	-	-	14
CASSPGEKLFF	TGTGCCAGCTCACCTGGCGAAAAACTGTTTTTT	TRBJ1-4	TRBV18	-	-	11
CASSPALVRRGQSDTQYF	TGTGCCAGCAGCCCCGCTCTGGTTCGGCGGGGGCAGTCAGATACGCAGTATTTT	TRBJ2-3	TRBV7-3	-	-	18
CASGPESGSYEQYF	TGTGCCAGCGGCCCCGAGTCGGGCTCCTACGAGCAGTACTTC	TRBJ2-7	TRBV7-9	-	few	14
CASSVGAKGNTIYF	TGCGCCAGCAGTGTAGGGGCAAAAGGAAACACCATATATTTT	TRBJ1-3	TRBV5-1	-	many	14
CASSLGTGPDTQYF	TGTGCCAGCAGCTTAGGGACAGGGCCAGATACGCAGTATTTT	TRBJ2-3	TRBV5-4	TRBD1	-	14
CASSPLDRGWGDTQYF	TGTGCCAGCTCACCACTTGACAGGGGCTGGGGGGATACGCAGTATTTT	TRBJ2-3	TRBV18	TRBD1	-	16
CASSGDEGANTGELFF	TGTGCCAGCAGTGGGGATGAGGGCGCGAACACCGGGGAGCTGTTTTTT	TRBJ2-2	TRBV2	-	-	16
CASSTGQEHGYTF	TGTGCCAGCAGCACCGGACAGGAGCATGGCTACACCTTC	TRBJ1-2	TRBV5-4	TRBD1	-	13
CASSLIFGTGRPNQPQHF	TGCGCCAGCAGCTTAATTTTCGGGACAGGGAGGCCCAATCAGCCCCAGCATTTT	TRBJ1-5	TRBV5-1	TRBD1	-	18
CASSLQTVNEQYF	TGTGCCAGCAGCCTGCAGACAGTTAACGAGCAGTACTTC	TRBJ2-7	TRBV5-6	-	-	13
CATSDGWDRENNSPLHF	TGTGCCACCAGTGATGGTTGGGACAGGGAAAATAATTCACCCCTCCACTTT	TRBJ1-6	TRBV24-1	TRBD1	-	17
CASKAELYSNQPQHF	TGCGCCAGCAAGGCAGAACTATATAGCAATCAGCCCCAGCATTTT	TRBJ1-5	TRBV23-1	-	-	15
CASTRQGVNEQYF	TGTGCCAGCACCCGGCAGGGGGTTAACGAGCAGTACTTC	TRBJ2-7	TRBV7-9	TRBD1	few	13
CASSELWAGRGHYGYTF	TGTGCCAGCAGTGAATTATGGGCGGGTAGAGGGCACTATGGCTACACCTTC	TRBJ1-2	TRBV2	-	once	17
CASSSRGADTQYF	TGTGCCAGCAGCTCGCGGGGGGCAGATACGCAGTATTTT	TRBJ2-3	TRBV7-3	TRBD2	-	13
CAWKGAGANEKLFF	TGTGCCTGGAAGGGAGCAGGGGCTAATGAAAAACTGTTTTTT	TRBJ1-4	TRBV30	-	-	14
CASSFRRGGSDTQYF	TGTGCCAGCAGCTTTCGGCGGGGGGGGAGCGATACGCAGTATTTT	TRBJ2-3	TRBV5-6	TRBD2	-	15
CASSFAGIGLEQYF	TGTGCCAGCAGCTTTGCGGGGATTGGCTTAGAGCAGTACTTC	TRBJ2-7	TRBV11-3	-	-	14
CASSQDMASGGNIQYF	TGTGCCAGCAGCCAAGATATGGCTAGCGGGGGGAACATTCAGTACTTC	TRBJ2-4	TRBV3-1/TRBV3-2	TRBD2	few	16
CASNSEEGGTQYF	TGTGCCAGTAATAGCGAAGAAGGTGGGACCCAGTACTTC	TRBJ2-5	TRBV19	-	-	13
CASSLAGTGDEKLFF	TGCGCCAGCAGCCTGGCCGGGACAGGGGATGAAAAACTGTTTTTT	TRBJ1-4	TRBV5-1	TRBD1	few	15
CASSSGRQETQYF	TGTGCCAGCTCCTCCGGGAGACAAGAGACCCAGTACTTC	TRBJ2-5	TRBV27	-	-	13
CASSPGQGEGYTF	TGCGCCAGCAGCCCCGGACAGGGGGAGGGCTACACCTTC	TRBJ1-2	TRBV5-1	TRBD1	-	13
CASRLPGGAQYF	TGTGCCAGTAGATTACCGGGAGGGGCCCAGTACTTC	TRBJ2-5	TRBV19	TRBD2	-	12
CASSPKTGGLINEQFF	TGTGCCAGCAGCCCTAAGACAGGGGGCCTTATCAATGAGCAGTTCTTC	TRBJ2-1	TRBV7-6	TRBD1	few	16
CAIAMGYGYTF	TGTGCCATAGCTATGGGCTATGGCTACACCTTC	TRBJ1-2	TRBV11-3	-	once	11
CASSLGQLNTGELFF	TGTGCCAGCAGCTTAGGGCAGCTGAACACCGGGGAGCTGTTTTTT	TRBJ2-2	TRBV7-3	-	-	15
CASSIQGIYGYTF	TGTGCCAGCAGCATACAGGGGATCTATGGCTACACCTTC	TRBJ1-2	TRBV14	TRBD1	-	13
CASSSKGGDSEAFF	TGTGCCAGCTCATCGAAAGGTGGGGACAGTGAAGCTTTCTTT	TRBJ1-1	TRBV18	TRBD1	-	14
CAWSVMVTGAGGYTF	TGTGCCTGGAGTGTAATGGTAACAGGGGCCGGTGGCTACACCTTC	TRBJ1-2	TRBV30	TRBD1	-	15